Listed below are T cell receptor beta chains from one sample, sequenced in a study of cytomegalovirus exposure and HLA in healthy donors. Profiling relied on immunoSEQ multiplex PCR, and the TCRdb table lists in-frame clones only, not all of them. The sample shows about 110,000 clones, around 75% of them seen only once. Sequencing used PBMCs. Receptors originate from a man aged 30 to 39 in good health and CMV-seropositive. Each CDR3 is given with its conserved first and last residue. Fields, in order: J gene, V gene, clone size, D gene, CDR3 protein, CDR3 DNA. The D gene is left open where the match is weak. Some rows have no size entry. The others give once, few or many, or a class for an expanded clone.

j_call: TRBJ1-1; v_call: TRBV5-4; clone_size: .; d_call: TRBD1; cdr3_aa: CASSSGQDNTEAFF; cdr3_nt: TGTGCCAGCAGCTCGGGACAGGACAACACTGAAGCTTTCTTT
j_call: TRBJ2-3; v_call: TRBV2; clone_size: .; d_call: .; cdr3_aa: CASSTRAGTTDTQYF; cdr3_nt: TGTGCCAGCAGCACTCGGGCGGGGACCACAGATACGCAGTATTTT
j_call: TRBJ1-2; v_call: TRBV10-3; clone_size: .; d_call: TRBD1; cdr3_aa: CAISPDRDGYTF; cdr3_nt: TGTGCCATCAGTCCCGACAGGGATGGCTACACCTTC
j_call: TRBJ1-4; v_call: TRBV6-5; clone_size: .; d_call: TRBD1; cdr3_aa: CASSYSPGQAGEKLFF; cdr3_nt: TGTGCCAGCAGTTACTCACCGGGACAGGCGGGGGAAAAACTGTTTTTT
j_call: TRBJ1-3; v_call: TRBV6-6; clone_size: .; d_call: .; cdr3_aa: CASSYYGQPSGNTIYF; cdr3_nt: TGTGCCAGCAGTTACTACGGACAGCCCTCTGGAAACACCATATATTTT
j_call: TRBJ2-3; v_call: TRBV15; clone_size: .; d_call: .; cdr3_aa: CATSNGGDTQYF; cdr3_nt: TGTGCCACCAGCAACGGAGGGGATACGCAGTATTTT
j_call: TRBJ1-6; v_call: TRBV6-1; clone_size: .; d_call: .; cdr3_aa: CASSETHLSSYNSPLHF; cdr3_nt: TGTGCCAGCAGTGAAACTCACTTGAGCTCCTATAATTCACCCCTCCACTTT
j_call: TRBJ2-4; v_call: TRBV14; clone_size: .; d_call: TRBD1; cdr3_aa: CASSPSGTVKNIQYF; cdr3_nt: TGTGCCAGCAGCCCCTCGGGGACAGTCAAGAACATTCAGTACTTC
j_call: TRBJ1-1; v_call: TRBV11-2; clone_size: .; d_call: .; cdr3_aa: CASSLDRFGKRTEAFF; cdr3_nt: TGTGCCAGCAGCTTAGACCGGTTCGGGAAGCGCACTGAAGCTTTCTTT
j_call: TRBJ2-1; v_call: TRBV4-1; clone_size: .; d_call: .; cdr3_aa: CASSQAGTYRSYNEQFF; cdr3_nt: TGCGCCAGCAGCCAAGCCGGGACATACCGCTCCTACAATGAGCAGTTCTTC
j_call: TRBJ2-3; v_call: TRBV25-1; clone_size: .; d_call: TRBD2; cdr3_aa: CASSEGGGTDTQYF; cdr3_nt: TGTGCCAGCAGTGAGGGGGGGGGCACAGATACGCAGTATTTT
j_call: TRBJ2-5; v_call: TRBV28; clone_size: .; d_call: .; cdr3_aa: CASRAGETQYF; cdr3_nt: TGTGCCAGCAGGGCGGGGGAGACCCAGTACTTC
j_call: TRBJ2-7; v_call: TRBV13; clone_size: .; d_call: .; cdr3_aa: CASSPREGRVEQYF; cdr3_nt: TGTGCCAGCAGTCCCCGCGAGGGTCGGGTCGAGCAGTACTTC
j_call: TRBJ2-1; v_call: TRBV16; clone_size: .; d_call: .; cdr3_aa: CASSQFYQAYNEQFF; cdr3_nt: TGTGCCAGCAGCCAATTTTACCAGGCCTACAATGAGCAGTTCTTC
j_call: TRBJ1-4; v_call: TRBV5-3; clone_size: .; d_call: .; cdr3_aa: CARSLGRIHANEKLFF; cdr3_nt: TGTGCCAGAAGCTTGGGGCGGATTCATGCTAATGAAAAACTGTTTTTT
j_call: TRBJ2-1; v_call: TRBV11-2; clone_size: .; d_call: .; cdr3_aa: CASIATGSYNEQFF; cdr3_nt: TGTGCCAGCATCGCCACCGGCTCCTACAATGAGCAGTTCTTC
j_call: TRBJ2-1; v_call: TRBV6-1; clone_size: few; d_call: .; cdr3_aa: CASSARSGGLTYNEQFF; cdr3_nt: TGTGCCAGCAGTGCCCGTTCCGGGGGGCTGACCTACAATGAGCAGTTCTTC
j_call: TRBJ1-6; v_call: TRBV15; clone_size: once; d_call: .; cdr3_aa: CATKEGGAYSPLHF; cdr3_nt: TGTGCCACTAAAGAGGGGGGGGCTTATTCACCCCTCCACTTT
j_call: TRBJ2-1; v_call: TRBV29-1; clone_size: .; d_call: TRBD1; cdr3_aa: CSFSPEGTGPSSSYNEQFF; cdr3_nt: TGCAGCTTCTCCCCCGAGGGGACAGGGCCGTCTAGCTCCTACAATGAGCAGTTCTTC
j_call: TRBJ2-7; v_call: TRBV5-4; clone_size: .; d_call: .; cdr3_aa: CASSSYSNPYEQYF; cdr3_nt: TGTGCCAGCAGCTCCTACTCTAACCCCTACGAGCAGTACTTC
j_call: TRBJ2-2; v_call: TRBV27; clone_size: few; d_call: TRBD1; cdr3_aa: CASKRETGGSGELFF; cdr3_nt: TGTGCCAGCAAAAGGGAGACAGGGGGCAGTGGGGAGCTGTTTTTT
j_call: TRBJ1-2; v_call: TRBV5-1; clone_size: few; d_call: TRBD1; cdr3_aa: CASMQSGQGNYGYTF; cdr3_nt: TGCGCCAGCATGCAGAGCGGACAGGGAAACTATGGCTACACCTTC
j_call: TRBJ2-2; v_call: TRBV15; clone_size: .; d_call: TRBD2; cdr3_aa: CATSEGLAGPRSNTGELFF; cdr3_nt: TGTGCCACCAGCGAAGGACTAGCGGGGCCTCGGTCGAACACCGGGGAGCTGTTTTTT
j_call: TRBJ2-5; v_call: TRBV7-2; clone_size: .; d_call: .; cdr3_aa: CASRDLGAQYF; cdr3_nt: TGTGCCAGCAGAGACCTCGGGGCCCAGTACTTC
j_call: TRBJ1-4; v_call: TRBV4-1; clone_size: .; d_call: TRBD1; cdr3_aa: CASSQDSQGAFKDEKLFF; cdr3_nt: TGCGCCAGCAGCCAAGATAGCCAGGGGGCCTTTAAGGATGAAAAACTGTTTTTT
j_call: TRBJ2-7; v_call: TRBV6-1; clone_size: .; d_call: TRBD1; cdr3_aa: CASSETGTGGYEQYF; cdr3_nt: TGTGCCAGCAGTGAAACCGGGACAGGGGGATACGAGCAGTACTTC
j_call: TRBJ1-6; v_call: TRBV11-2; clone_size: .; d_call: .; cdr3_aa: CASSLEPGYNSPLHF; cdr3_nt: TGTGCCAGCAGCTTAGAGCCGGGCTATAATTCACCCCTCCACTTT
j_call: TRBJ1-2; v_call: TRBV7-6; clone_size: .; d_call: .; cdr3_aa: CASSGGQFPLVRSANYGYTF; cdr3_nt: TGTGCCAGCAGCGGCGGACAGTTCCCACTAGTACGTTCAGCTAACTATGGCTACACCTTC
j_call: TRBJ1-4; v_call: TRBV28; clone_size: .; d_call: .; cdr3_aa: CASSLVGGGRRTNEKLFF; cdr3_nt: TGTGCCAGCAGTTTAGTCGGCGGGGGCCGACGGACTAATGAAAAACTGTTTTTT
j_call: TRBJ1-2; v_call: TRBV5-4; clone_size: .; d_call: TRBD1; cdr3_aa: CASKGRLDRGSNYGYTF; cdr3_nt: TGTGCCAGCAAGGGGCGCCTAGACAGGGGGTCCAACTATGGCTACACCTTC
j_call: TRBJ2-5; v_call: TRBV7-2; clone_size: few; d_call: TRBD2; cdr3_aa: CASSFSGASGETQYF; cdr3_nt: TGTGCCAGCAGCTTTAGCGGGGCATCGGGGGAGACCCAGTACTTC
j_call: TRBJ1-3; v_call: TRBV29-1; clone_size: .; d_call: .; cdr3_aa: CSTQEGNTIYF; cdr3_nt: TGCAGCACCCAAGAGGGAAACACCATATATTTT
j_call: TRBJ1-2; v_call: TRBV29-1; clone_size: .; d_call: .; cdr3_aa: CSVGEGGYTF; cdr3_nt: TGCAGCGTTGGGGAGGGTGGCTACACCTTC
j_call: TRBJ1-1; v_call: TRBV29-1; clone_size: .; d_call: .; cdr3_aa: CSVGGVGGVTEAFF; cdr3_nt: TGCAGCGTTGGGGGCGTGGGAGGTGTCACTGAAGCTTTCTTT
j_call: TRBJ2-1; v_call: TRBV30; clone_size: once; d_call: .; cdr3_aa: CAWSVSPGGGGEQFF; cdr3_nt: TGTGCCTGGAGTGTTTCGCCCGGGGGTGGGGGTGAGCAGTTCTTC
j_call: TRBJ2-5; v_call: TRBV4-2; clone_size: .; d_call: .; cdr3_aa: CASSQPVSGETQYF; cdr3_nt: TGTGCCAGCAGCCAACCGGTATCAGGCGAGACCCAGTACTTC
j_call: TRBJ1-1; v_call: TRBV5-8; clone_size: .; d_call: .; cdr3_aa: CASSLLSGFRNTEAFF; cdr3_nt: TGTGCCAGCAGCTTGCTCTCGGGTTTTAGGAACACTGAAGCTTTCTTT
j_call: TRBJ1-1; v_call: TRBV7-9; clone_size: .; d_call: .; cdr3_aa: CASSSQGQNTEAFF; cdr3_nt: TGTGCCAGCAGTTCACAGGGCCAGAACACTGAAGCTTTCTTT
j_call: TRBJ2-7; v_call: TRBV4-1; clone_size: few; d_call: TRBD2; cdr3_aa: CASSQVFSRGGAYEQYF; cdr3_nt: TGCGCCAGCAGCCAAGTTTTCTCCCGCGGGGGTGCCTACGAGCAGTACTTC
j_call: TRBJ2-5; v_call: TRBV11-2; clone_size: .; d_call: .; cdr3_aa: CASSLLWSATKYF; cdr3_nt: TGTGCCAGCAGCTTATTATGGTCAGCGACGAAGTACTTC
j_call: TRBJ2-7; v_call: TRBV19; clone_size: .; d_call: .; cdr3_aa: CASEGQNYEQYF; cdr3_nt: TGTGCCAGTGAAGGACAGAACTACGAGCAGTACTTC
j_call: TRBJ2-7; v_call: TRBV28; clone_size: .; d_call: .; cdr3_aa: CASSLVGNEQYF; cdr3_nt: TGTGCCAGCAGTTTAGTGGGCAACGAGCAGTACTTC
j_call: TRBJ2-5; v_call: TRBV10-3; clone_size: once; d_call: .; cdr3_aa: CAIKTQEQETQYF; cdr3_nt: TGTGCCATCAAAACACAGGAACAAGAGACCCAGTACTTC
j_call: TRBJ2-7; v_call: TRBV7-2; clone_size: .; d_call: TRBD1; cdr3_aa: CASSLPGQGVNEQYF; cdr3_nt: TGTGCCAGCAGCTTACCGGGACAGGGTGTAAACGAGCAGTACTTC